A selection of T cell receptor beta chains follows, all from one sample in a study of blood T cells in healthy people across ages. TCRdb passed the 5' RACE reads through MiXCR, listing each CDR3 protein once. The sample yields more than 600,000 distinct CDR3 sequences, approximately 25% seen once. This same sample was also taken into another study, of T cells of mothers and their children.

The specimen was blood. The source is a boy aged 5-17 years in good health. Each CDR3 is given with its conserved first and last residue. A D gene is named only where the DNA matches it firmly. Rows give clone size only sometimes, using once, few, many, or a class for an expanded clone.

j_gene | v_gene | len | d_gene | abundance | CDR3aa | CDR3nt
TRBJ2-7 | TRBV10-3 | 14 | . | . | CAISDGGGAHEQYF | TGTGCCATCAGTGATGGAGGGGGAGCCCACGAGCAGTACTTC
TRBJ2-3 | TRBV7-8 | 16 | TRBD2 | . | CASSLTSGSPPGTQYF | TGTGCCAGCAGCCTTACTAGCGGGAGCCCTCCGGGGACGCAGTATTTT
TRBJ2-3 | TRBV5-1 | 16 | TRBD2 | . | CASSLEAGGPRDTQYF | TGCGCCAGCAGCTTGGAGGCGGGAGGACCGAGAGATACGCAGTATTTT
TRBJ1-1 | TRBV12-3/TRBV12-4 | 12 | . | few | CASSPQDTEAFF | TGTGCCAGCAGTCCTCAGGACACTGAAGCTTTCTTT
TRBJ2-5 | TRBV6-4 | 21 | TRBD2 | . | CASRTETYLFSWREPPETQYF | TGTGCCAGCAGGACCGAGACATACCTATTCAGCTGGCGGGAGCCCCCAGAGACCCAGTACTTC
TRBJ1-5 | TRBV6-1 | 13 | . | . | CASNTQEDQPQHF | TGTGCCAGCAACACACAGGAGGATCAGCCCCAGCATTTT
TRBJ2-5 | TRBV6-2/TRBV6-3 | 14 | TRBD1 | . | CASSYETGSLVQYF | TGTGCCAGCAGTTACGAGACAGGGTCCCTCGTTCAGTACTTC
TRBJ2-1 | TRBV5-1 | 14 | TRBD1 | . | CASSDGQAVDEQFF | TGCGCCAGCAGCGACGGACAGGCCGTAGATGAGCAGTTCTTC
TRBJ1-1 | TRBV3-1 | 15 | . | few | CASTGPEGALSEAFF | TGTGCCAGCACCGGGCCAGAAGGCGCGTTATCTGAAGCTTTCTTT
TRBJ2-7 | TRBV11-2 | 15 | TRBD2 | . | CASSYVAGGPGEQYF | TGTGCCAGCAGCTACGTAGCGGGAGGGCCGGGCGAGCAGTACTTC
TRBJ2-1 | TRBV9 | 12 | . | few | CASSVSPSEQFF | TGTGCCAGCAGCGTATCGCCATCTGAGCAGTTCTTC
TRBJ2-3 | TRBV7-2 | 13 | . | . | CASSSPLSDTQYF | TGTGCCAGCAGCTCTCCCTTGTCAGATACGCAGTATTTT
TRBJ2-5 | TRBV12-3/TRBV12-4 | 13 | . | . | CASTMTWQETQYF | TGTGCCAGCACCATGACTTGGCAAGAGACCCAGTACTTC
TRBJ2-5 | TRBV6-5 | 14 | . | few | CASSYSIGPETQYF | TGTGCCAGCAGTTACAGTATAGGGCCAGAGACCCAGTACTTC
TRBJ1-5 | TRBV15 | 15 | . | . | CATSRDLGVEQPQHF | TGTGCCACCAGCAGAGATCTTGGGGTGGAACAGCCCCAGCATTTT
TRBJ1-5 | TRBV11-2 | 13 | . | . | CASSFGSGDPQHF | TGTGCCAGCAGCTTCGGTAGCGGGGATCCCCAGCATTTT
TRBJ1-1 | TRBV4-2 | 14 | . | . | CASSQDGRDTEAFF | TGTGCCAGCAGCCAAGATGGGCGGGACACTGAAGCTTTCTTT
TRBJ2-5 | TRBV29-1 | 15 | TRBD1 | . | CSVATGTGAPETQYF | TGCAGCGTTGCCACCGGGACAGGGGCCCCAGAGACCCAGTACTTC
TRBJ2-1 | TRBV6-2/TRBV6-3 | 15 | . | few | CASAPRGRLSREQFF | TGTGCCAGCGCACCGCGCGGGCGGCTTAGTCGTGAGCAGTTCTTC
TRBJ2-1 | TRBV20-1 | 16 | TRBD2 | . | CSARDWGRLAGYEQFF | TGCAGTGCTAGAGACTGGGGGAGACTAGCGGGATATGAGCAGTTCTTC
TRBJ2-7 | TRBV20-1 | 13 | TRBD2 | few | CSARDWGGYEQYF | TGCAGTGCTAGAGATTGGGGGGGATACGAGCAGTACTTC
TRBJ1-1 | TRBV5-1 | 13 | . | few | CASSLDRYTEAFF | TGCGCCAGCAGCTTGGACCGGTACACTGAAGCTTTCTTT
TRBJ2-2 | TRBV7-2 | 14 | . | few | CAGSIADDTGELFF | TGTGCCGGCAGCATCGCAGACGATACCGGGGAGCTGTTTTTT
TRBJ2-1 | TRBV15 | 16 | . | once | CATSREDRGLLNEQFF | TGTGCCACCAGCAGAGAGGACCGGGGCCTTCTTAATGAGCAGTTCTTC
TRBJ2-3 | TRBV28 | 15 | . | . | CASSKIWDSTDTQYF | TGTGCCAGCAGCAAAATATGGGACAGCACAGATACGCAGTATTTT
TRBJ2-7 | TRBV12-3/TRBV12-4 | 13 | . | . | CASSLAGLYEQYF | TGTGCCAGCAGTTTAGCCGGCCTCTACGAGCAGTACTTC
TRBJ2-5 | TRBV20-1 | 15 | TRBD2 | few | CSANPPGLAPETQYF | TGCAGTGCGAACCCTCCGGGACTAGCCCCAGAGACCCAGTACTTC
TRBJ2-1 | TRBV20-1 | 13 | TRBD1 | once | CSAPQGAGNEQFF | TGCAGTGCCCCACAGGGGGCCGGGAATGAGCAGTTCTTC
TRBJ2-7 | TRBV25-1 | 13 | . | . | CASSREGPKEQYF | TGTGCCAGCAGTAGAGAGGGCCCTAAAGAGCAGTACTTC
TRBJ1-4 | TRBV5-1 | 17 | . | . | CASSPEMRAGANEKLFF | TGCGCCAGCAGCCCTGAGATGCGGGCAGGGGCTAATGAAAAACTGTTTTTT
TRBJ2-5 | TRBV27 | 15 | . | few | CASSLGWGVDETQYF | TGTGCCAGCAGTTTAGGTTGGGGGGTTGATGAGACCCAGTACTTC
TRBJ1-4 | TRBV7-9 | 15 | . | few | CASSTDWGTNEKLFF | TGTGCCAGCAGCACTGATTGGGGGACTAATGAAAAACTGTTTTTT
TRBJ2-2 | TRBV29-1 | 15 | . | . | CSVEQGSANTGELFF | TGCAGCGTTGAACAGGGCTCCGCGAACACCGGGGAGCTGTTTTTT
TRBJ2-7 | TRBV5-1 | 14 | . | few | CASSLFGGLYEQYF | TGCGCCAGCAGCTTGTTTGGTGGTCTCTATGAGCAGTACTTC
TRBJ2-5 | TRBV7-9 | 15 | TRBD2 | few | CASSNPGLAGFEQYF | TGTGCCAGCAGCAACCCGGGACTAGCGGGGTTTGAGCAGTACTTC
TRBJ2-5 | TRBV9 | 15 | TRBD2 | few | CASSVELAVQETQYF | TGTGCCAGCAGCGTAGAACTAGCGGTACAAGAGACCCAGTACTTC
TRBJ2-7 | TRBV3-1 | 15 | TRBD1 | . | CASSEDRGGFDEQYF | TGTGCCAGCAGCGAGGACAGGGGTGGTTTCGACGAGCAGTACTTC
TRBJ2-7 | TRBV4-3 | 14 | . | few | CASSQGVRTYEQYF | TGCGCCAGCAGCCAAGGCGTCAGAACCTACGAGCAGTACTTC
TRBJ2-1 | TRBV12-3/TRBV12-4 | 13 | . | . | CASSFPRGNEQFF | TGTGCCAGCAGTTTTCCGAGGGGTAATGAGCAGTTCTTC
TRBJ2-3 | TRBV20-1 | 13 | TRBD2 | few | CSALREGNQPQYF | TGCAGTGCTCTCCGGGAGGGCAATCAGCCCCAGTATTTT
TRBJ2-5 | TRBV28 | 16 | . | . | CASSGIGREGRETQYF | TGTGCCAGCAGTGGTATAGGGCGGGAAGGGCGAGAGACCCAGTACTTC
TRBJ1-5 | TRBV5-6 | 14 | TRBD1 | . | CASSFMGTDQPQHF | TGTGCCAGCAGCTTTATGGGGACAGATCAGCCCCAGCATTTT
TRBJ2-5 | TRBV27 | 14 | . | few | CASSLFSGLKTQYF | TGTGCCAGCAGTTTATTTTCAGGGCTCAAGACCCAGTACTTC
TRBJ2-7 | TRBV28 | 15 | . | . | CASSSALAFSYEQYF | TGTGCCAGCAGTTCGGCTCTAGCGTTCTCCTACGAGCAGTACTTC
TRBJ1-2 | TRBV29-1 | 12 | TRBD1 | . | CSVPQGAVGYTF | TGCAGCGTACCACAGGGGGCGGTTGGCTACACCTTC